The 11 T cell receptor beta chains given below trace back to one sample, sequenced in a study of blood T cell repertoires in COVID-19 (TCRdb year 2020). Libraries were constructed by the immunoSEQ multiplex PCR assay. In TCRdb, the immuneACCESS table is reduced to in-frame sequences with V and J assigned. These tables do not hold every clone; where another copy was compared, an unresolved V gene accounts for under half, and the others remain unexplained. Recorded for this sample are just over 200,000 clones; 85% to 90% of them occurred a single time. The ten largest clones add up to around 5.7% of the sample. The material sequenced was peripheral blood. These receptors came from a man aged 80 or over with acute or convalescent COVID-19.

The chain carries TRBV2 and TRBJ1-2; 8 bases map to TRBD1. CDR1 is SNHLY and CDR2 is FYNNEI in the germline V gene. V was clipped by 1 base and J by 4 bases; unmatched bases: 8. CDR3 length: 16 residues. CDR3: CASSEERRGLIYGYTF. The CDR3 coding sequence is TGTGCCAGCAGTGAAGAACGCAGGGGGCTGATCTATGGCTACACCTTC.

This clone was found once. The chain couples TRBV7-2 to TRBJ2-6, with TRBD2 as a possible D gene (6 bases). CDR1 is SGHTA, CDR2 FQGNSA, per germline. CDR3 length: 16 amino acids. Trimming took off 5 bases at V and 4 bases at J, with 15 bases between the two ends. The CDR3 DNA reads as TGTGCCAGCAGCCCGTCCGGAGGGTCAGGGGCCAACGTCCTGACTTTC. This sequence encodes CASSPSGGSGANVLTF.

As regards this clone: One junction end disagrees with the germline gene, perhaps due to a read error. The gene calls are TRBV9 and TRBJ1-2, with 9 bases that match TRBD1. Germline V lookup: CDR1 SGDLS, CDR2 YYNGEE. There are 14 residues in the CDR3. CDR3 sequence reads: CASSAISTGGRYSF. As DNA, the CDR3 is TGTGCCAGCAGCGCAATCAGCACAGGGGGCCGCTACTCCTTC.

Only one count was recorded for this clone. The chain carries TRBV12-3 or TRBV12-4 and TRBJ1-5; D remains ambiguous. The ends were cut back, 4 bases at V and 3 bases at J, with 7 bases in the middle. This CDR3 is 13 amino acids long. In DNA form, the CDR3 reads TGTGCCAGCAGTTGGGCGTCCAATCAGCCCCAGCATTTT. As protein: CASSWASNQPQHF.

Turning to this clone: One end of the junction varies from germline; a read error may be responsible. The CDR3 bases are TGTGCCAGCAGCCAAGATGGTCTAGCGGGTTCTCCTCTCTTC. Its protein product is CASSQDGLAGSPLF. The chain is built from TRBV14 and TRBJ2-1, with TRBD2 identical over 8 bases. The CDR3 runs to 14 residues. Germline V gene lookup returns CDR1 SGHDN and CDR2 FVKESK.

The rearrangement links TRBV19 to TRBJ2-7; 9 bases are shared with TRBD1. J was trimmed by 0 bases and V by 6 bases; bases with no gene match: 6. Germline CDR1 is LNHDA and CDR2 is SQIVND (reference sequence). The CDR3 contains 15 residues. DNA of the CDR3: TGTGCCAGTAGCCGCCTGGGACAGGGCTCCTACGAGCAGTACTTC. Amino acid sequence: CASSRLGQGSYEQYF.

The chain combines TRBV6-1 with TRBJ1-5; D call uncertain. Germline V lookup: CDR1 MNHNS, CDR2 SASEGT. V lost 2 bases to trimming and J lost 3 bases, with 11 bases between them. This CDR3 comprises 15 residues. CDR3 in amino acids: CASSERGWPNQPQHF. In DNA, the CDR3 is TGTGCCAGCAGTGAAAGAGGGTGGCCCAATCAGCCCCAGCATTTT.

V and J are TRBV7-8 and TRBJ2-7, with D hard to call. Between the trimmed V and J ends, which lost 1 base and 8 bases, there was a span of 12 bases. This CDR3 is built from 13 residues. Germline CDR1 reads SGHVS; CDR2 reads FQNEAQ. CDR3 sequence reads: CASSLDLRFQQYV. The CDR3 bases are TGTGCCAGCAGCTTAGATCTGAGGTTTCAGCAGTACGTC.

The chain couples TRBV27 to TRBJ2-3, with TRBD2 matching 11 bases. The CDR3 is 15 amino acids. V lost 3 bases to trimming and J lost 4 bases; unmatched junction nucleotides: 3. Germline CDR1 MNHEY, CDR2 SMNVEV (reference sequence). The CDR3 DNA reads as TGTGCCAGCAGTTTTGGGACTAGCGGTGCAGATACGCAGTATTTT. This codes for CASSFGTSGADTQYF.

The genes are TRBV6-6 and TRBJ2-4; TRBD2 aligns across 14 bases. The trim removed 5 bases at V and 4 bases at J, leaving 4 bases unmatched. Germline V gives CDR1 MNHNY, CDR2 SVGAGI (reference sequence). This CDR3 contains 16 residues. The CDR3 reads CASSRLAGGPKNIQYF. CDR3 nucleotides: TGTGCCAGCAGTCGACTAGCGGGAGGGCCGAAAAACATTCAGTACTTC.

In its sample, this clone was seen a few times. Written as DNA, the CDR3 is TGTGCCATCAGTGAAGCAGGGAAAATGAACACTGAAGCTTTCTTT. Its protein is CAISEAGKMNTEAFF. The chain carries TRBV10-3 and TRBJ1-1; possible D gene TRBD1, 5 bases. CDR1 is ENHRY and CDR2 is SYGVKD in the germline V gene. Trimming left V 3 bases short and J 0 bases short, with 11 bases between. CDR3 size: 15 residues.